This entry lists 21 T cell receptor beta chains sequenced from one sample in a study of T-cell reconstitution after alpha-beta-depleted transplantation in children. The authors prepared the TCRbeta library with unique molecular identifiers. TCRdb reanalysed the PCR reads using MiXCR and keeps one entry per CDR3 protein. The profile shows about 640,000 distinct CDR3 sequences, around 17% of them singletons. This material consisted of PBMCs from the stem cell graft donor, taken from the stem cell graft. The source is a human donor who donated a stem cell graft to a child with acute myeloid leukemia.

This clonotype was detected a few times. The V and J genes are TRBV20-1 and TRBJ2-5; TRBD1 agrees at 11 bases. In germline, CDR1 is DFQATT, CDR2 SNEGSKA (reference sequence). V was pared by 3 bases and J by 6 bases, with 6 bases of the junction left unmatched. This CDR3 has 14 amino acids. The CDR3 DNA is TGCAGTGCTAGGGGGGGACAGGGGGATAAGACCCAGTACTTC. Its protein is CSARGGQGDKTQYF.

The table lists this clonotype with a few counts. V is TRBV15 and J is TRBJ2-2; weak D call: TRBD1 (5 bases). The CDR3 is 15 amino acids. CDR1 and CDR2 from the germline V gene are LNHNV and YYDKDF (reference sequence). V dropped 2 bases and J dropped 4 bases, with 11 bases sitting between them. The CDR3 nucleotides read TGTGCCACCAGCAGATCAGGGATGAGCACCGGGGAGCTGTTTTTT. Translated, it gives CATSRSGMSTGELFF.

This clonotype has ten or more counts. V usage is TRBV7-9 and J usage is TRBJ2-1, with TRBD2 identical over 8 bases. The CDR3 is 14 amino acids. The germline V gene has CDR1 SEHNR and CDR2 FQNEAQ (reference sequence). With V trimmed by 1 base and J by 6 bases, 2 bases remained unmatched. CDR3 DNA: TGTGCCAGCAGCTTAGGGGGGACTAGCAATGAGCAGTTCTTC. Protein sequence: CASSLGGTSNEQFF.

There are a few counts of this clonotype. This chain links TRBV7-2 with TRBJ1-3, with 8 positions matching TRBD1. V shed 5 bases, J shed 4 bases, and the junction held 10 bases outside the gene matches. Per germline, CDR1 SGHTA and CDR2 FQGNSA. This CDR3 comprises 16 residues. CDR3 sequence (DNA): TGTGCCAGCAGCACCCGGACAGGGTCGTCGGGAAACACCATATATTTT. This translates into CASSTRTGSSGNTIYF.

This clonotype showed up many times. The chain couples TRBV20-1 to TRBJ2-5; 9 bases line up with TRBD1. Germline loops: CDR1 DFQATT, CDR2 SNEGSKA (reference sequence). The CDR3 runs 15 residues. V dropped 6 bases and J dropped 4; count of bases not matched to a gene: 12. The DNA for the CDR3 is TGCAGTGCCTCAGGACAGGGGCTCGGTGGAGAGACCCAGTACTTC. This translates into CSASGQGLGGETQYF.

The CDR3 nucleotides read TGCAGTGCCCTCAGGTCCGGGGTGGAGACTGAAGCTTTCTTT. It codes for CSALRSGVETEAFF. The chain uses TRBV20-1 and TRBJ1-1; D gene ambiguous. The CDR3 extends over 14 amino acids. The V end was cut by 6 bases, the J end by 5 bases, with 19 bases between. The germline V gene has CDR1 DFQATT and CDR2 SNEGSKA (reference sequence).

The sample holds many counts of this clonotype. The V and J genes are TRBV6-5 and TRBJ2-7; D gene ambiguous. CDR1 and CDR2 from the germline V gene are MNHEY and SVGAGI. Trimming stripped 0 bases from V and 3 bases from J, with 9 bases between. The CDR3 covers 14 residues. The chain's CDR3 is CASSYSLQIYEQYF. The CDR3 coding sequence is TGTGCCAGCAGTTACTCGCTCCAGATCTACGAGCAGTACTTC.

This clonotype has a handful of counts. The chain links TRBV20-1 to TRBJ2-5; 10 positions agree with TRBD1. Unmatched junction bases numbered 8, after V lost 0 bases and J lost 1 base. Germline loops: CDR1 DFQATT, CDR2 SNEGSKA (reference sequence). The CDR3 is made up of 17 amino acids. The CDR3 nucleotides read TGCAGTGCTAGAGATATTGGGACAGGGGCCCTCCAAGAGACCCAGTACTTC. It is translated as CSARDIGTGALQETQYF.

The V and J genes are TRBV11-1 and TRBJ2-1; tentatively, D is TRBD2 (6 bases). The CDR3 contains 15 residues. The germline CDR1 and CDR2 sequences are SGHAT and FQDESV (reference sequence). The V and J ends lost 5 bases and 0 bases respectively, with 11 bases between them. The CDR3 sequence: CASSRGESSYNEQFF. DNA of the CDR3: TGTGCCAGCAGCCGCGGGGAGAGCTCCTACAATGAGCAGTTCTTC.

This clonotype was seen a few times. The chain carries TRBV29-1 and TRBJ2-3; possible D gene TRBD2, 7 bases. With 4 bases removed from V and 6 bases from J, the gap between germline ends came to 14 bases. Germline V CDR1 and CDR2: SQVTM, ANQGSEA. This CDR3 has 13 amino acids. The CDR3 protein is CSVGGGPRDTQYF. DNA of the CDR3: TGCAGCGTTGGGGGGGGGCCTCGTGATACGCAGTATTTT.

This clonotype was seen a few times. V and J are TRBV27 and TRBJ2-2, with a tentative D call TRBD1 (6 bases). Trimming pared 5 bases from V and 5 bases from J, leaving 12 bases between. This CDR3 contains 14 residues. The germline CDR1 and CDR2 sequences are MNHEY and SMNVEV (reference sequence). As DNA, the CDR3 is TGTGCCAGCAGTCCCTACAGGGAAACCGGGGAGCTGTTTTTT. It yields the protein CASSPYRETGELFF.

A word on this clonotype: This may stem from a read error, because a much larger clone lies one nucleotide away. This is likely a read error, given that the CDR3 carries no conserved phenylalanine or tryptophan at its end. The CDR3 protein is CFPGGTDTQYL. The CDR3 DNA reads as TGCTTTCCGGGGGGCACAGATACGCAGTATCTT. The chain couples TRBV29-1 to TRBJ2-3; D is perhaps TRBD2 (6 bases). CDR1 SQVTM and CDR2 ANQGSEA come from the germline V gene. The CDR3 consists of 11 residues.

The V call is TRBV28, the J call TRBJ2-4; a possible D gene is TRBD1 (5 bases). The CDR3 has 11 residues. In germline, CDR1 is MDHEN, CDR2 SYDVKM. The V and J ends lost 6 bases and 13 bases respectively, with 13 bases between them. In DNA form, the CDR3 reads TGTGCCAGCAGCTCCATTTGGACACAGTACTTC. This gives the protein CASSSIWTQYF.

The sample holds many counts of this clonotype. This chain connects TRBV12-3 or TRBV12-4 to TRBJ2-2; D unresolved. This CDR3 spans 13 amino acids. The V and J ends lost 2 bases and 9 bases respectively, with 10 bases between them. The CDR3: CASSLRPGWELFF. CDR3 coding DNA: TGTGCCAGCAGTTTAAGGCCCGGCTGGGAGCTGTTTTTT.

For the CDR3, the DNA is TGCGCCAGCAGCTTTTTGGGGGCTGAAGCTTTCTTT. It yields the protein CASSFLGAEAFF. The chain combines TRBV5-1 with TRBJ1-1, with D possibly TRBD1 on 5 matching bases. V gave up 2 bases and J gave up 6 bases, with 8 bases separating them. CDR3 length equals 12 residues. Germline lookup yields CDR1 SGHRS and CDR2 YFSETQ.

This clonotype came up many times. The V and J genes are TRBV5-6 and TRBJ1-2, with a weak D call TRBD1 (6 bases). The germline V and J ends were trimmed by 4 bases and 8 bases, with 12 bases remaining between them. CDR3 length: 12 residues. The germline V gene encodes CDR1 SGHDT and CDR2 YYEEEE. The CDR3 DNA follows: TGTGCCAGCAGCCCACAGGGTCGCGGCTACACCTTC. Residues: CASSPQGRGYTF.

This clonotype was detected ten times or more. J is TRBJ2-1 and V is TRBV13; D ambiguous. CDR1 and CDR2 from the germline V gene are PRHDT and FYEKMQ (reference sequence). V lost 3 bases to trimming and J lost 0 bases, with 9 bases between them. This CDR3 has 15 amino acids. This chain's CDR3 is CASSFTLFSYNEQFF. For the CDR3, the DNA is TGTGCCAGCAGCTTTACCCTCTTCTCCTACAATGAGCAGTTCTTC.

This chain links TRBV28 with TRBJ2-3, with 8 nucleotides matching TRBD1. The germline gives CDR1 MDHEN, CDR2 SYDVKM. V shed 7 bases, J shed 2 bases, and the junction held 11 bases outside the gene matches. The CDR3 loop spans 16 amino acids. CDR3 nucleotide sequence: TGTGCCAGCAACGGAAGACAGGGGTCCCTCACAGATACGCAGTATTTT. Translation: CASNGRQGSLTDTQYF.

Notes on this clonotype: One end of the junction fails to match germline, which may point to a read error. This chain uses TRBV4-2 with TRBJ2-3; D tentatively reads TRBD1 or TRBD2 (7 bases each). Germline lookup yields CDR1 LGHNA and CDR2 YNFKEQ. The CDR3 is made up of 14 amino acids. The CDR3 reads CASSTGEGTDAQYF. The CDR3 DNA is TGTGCCAGCAGCACCGGGGAGGGGACAGATGCGCAGTATTTT.

The genes are TRBV11-2 and TRBJ2-1; 13 bases are shared with TRBD2. The germline CDR1 and CDR2 sequences are SGHAT and FQNNGV. CDR3 length: 16 amino acids. The V and J ends lost 0 bases and 7 bases, in that order; junction bases with no gene match: 3. CDR3 amino acids: CASSLDGLAGANEQFF. The CDR3 DNA reads TGTGCCAGCAGCTTAGATGGACTAGCGGGGGCAAATGAGCAGTTCTTC.

V usage is TRBV5-1 and J usage is TRBJ2-7, with TRBD1 matching over 9 bases. Germline CDR1 and CDR2: SGHRS and YFSETQ. J gave up 0 bases and V 4 bases, and 8 bases lay outside the gene matches. CDR3 size: 16 residues. For the CDR3, the DNA is TGCGCCAGCAGCGTTGGACAGGGGCTCCTCTCCTACGAGCAGTACTTC. This codes for CASSVGQGLLSYEQYF.